Listed here are 31 T cell receptor beta chains from one sample, sequenced in a study of cytomegalovirus exposure and HLA in healthy donors. It was with 60 Vbeta and 13 Jbeta primers that the PCR ran. Produced via immunoSEQ multiplex PCR; TCRdb's table is partial and in-frame only. The profile shows about 130,000 clones, 75% to 90% of them singletons. Sequenced input: PBMCs. These receptors were collected from a man aged 25-45 years in good health and CMV-seropositive.

The CDR3 is CASSLESGTGRSPLHF. In nucleotides, the CDR3 is TGTGCCAGCAGCTTAGAGTCCGGGACAGGGAGGTCACCCCTCCACTTT. J is TRBJ1-6 and V is TRBV7-2; 9 nucleotides agree with TRBD1. Germline V CDR1 and CDR2: SGHTA, FQGNSA. The CDR3 totals 16 residues. V trimming: 1 base; J trimming: 10 bases; junction bases outside the gene matches: 8.

The chain links TRBV6-6 to TRBJ1-1, with D hard to call. Trimming left V 2 bases short and J 1 base short, with 5 bases between. Per the germline V gene, CDR1 is MNHNY and CDR2 is SVGAGI (reference sequence). This CDR3 has 13 amino acids. CDR3 in DNA: TGTGCCAGCAGTTACACAGAGAACACTGAAGCTTTCTTT. Amino acid sequence: CASSYTENTEAFF.

This chain uses TRBV19 with TRBJ2-7, with no clear D. V lost 1 base and J lost 3, with 13 bases in between. The CDR3 totals 15 residues. Germline V CDR1 and CDR2: LNHDA, SQIVND (reference sequence). The CDR3 sequence is CASSIALQNLYEQYF. CDR3 nucleotide sequence: TGTGCCAGTAGTATAGCCTTACAGAACCTCTACGAGCAGTACTTC.

The chain carries TRBV2 and TRBJ2-5; D is unresolved. Germline assignment: CDR1 SNHLY and CDR2 FYNNEI. The CDR3 is made up of 13 amino acids. Between the trimmed V and J ends, which lost 2 bases and 4 bases, there was a span of 8 bases. CDR3 coding DNA: TGTGCCAGCAGTGAATCGCCTAGAGAGACCCAGTACTTC. The encoded protein is CASSESPRETQYF.

There are a few counts of this clone. The genes are TRBV2 and TRBJ1-1, with TRBD1 identical over 10 bases. The trim removed 4 bases at V and 5 bases at J, leaving 4 bases unmatched. This CDR3 comprises 14 residues. The germline CDR1 and CDR2 sequences are SNHLY and FYNNEI. CDR3 bases: TGTGCCAGCAGTGCAAGACAGGGGGCAACTGAAGCTTTCTTT. Protein sequence: CASSARQGATEAFF. Complete variable domain (other parts from reference TRBV2 and TRBJ1-1): EPEVTQTPSHQVTQMGQEVILRCVPISNHLYFYWYRQILGQKVEFLVSFYNNEISEKSEIFDDQFSVERPDGSNFTLKIRSTKLEDSAMYFCASSARQGATEAFFGQGTRLTVV.

The V and J genes are TRBV14 and TRBJ1-6, with a tentative D call TRBD1 (5 bases). Germline CDR1 and CDR2: SGHDN and FVKESK. Trimming pared 5 bases from V and 0 bases from J, leaving 14 bases between. The CDR3 spans 17 residues. The CDR3 spells CASSNRQQSSYNSPLHF. The CDR3 nucleotides read TGTGCCAGCAGCAACCGACAGCAGAGCTCCTATAATTCACCCCTCCACTTT.

This clone was counted between two and nine times. The chain joins TRBV10-3 to TRBJ2-5; TRBD1 aligns across 8 bases. The CDR3 has 13 amino acids. CDR1 ENHRY and CDR2 SYGVKD come from the germline V gene. The V and J ends lost 6 bases and 4 bases, in that order; junction bases with no gene match: 4. The CDR3 DNA reads as TGTGCCATCAGAAGAGACAGGGGAGAGACCCAGTACTTC. Translation: CAIRRDRGETQYF.

V and J are TRBV10-3 and TRBJ1-2; TRBD1 might be the D (5 bases). This CDR3 is built from 15 residues. Germline V gene sequence: CDR1 ENHRY, CDR2 SYGVKD. V dropped 3 bases and J dropped 4 bases, with 15 bases sitting between them. The CDR3 reads CAISEGEETTYGYTF. CDR3 DNA: TGTGCCATCAGTGAAGGGGAAGAGACGACCTATGGCTACACCTTC.

The chain has TRBV6-1 and TRBJ2-7; D unresolved. The CDR3 is 12 residues long. V lost 2 bases and J lost 1, with 3 bases in between. Per the germline V gene, CDR1 is MNHNS and CDR2 is SASEGT. The CDR3 sequence is CASSETSYEQYF. The CDR3 bases are TGTGCCAGCAGTGAAACTTCCTACGAGCAGTACTTC.

The V gene is TRBV19, the J gene TRBJ1-1; 9 bases match TRBD1. The germline gives CDR1 LNHDA, CDR2 SQIVND (reference sequence). The CDR3 loop spans 14 amino acids. The J segment lost 4 bases and the V segment lost 6 bases, leaving 6 bases of the junction unmatched. CDR3 sequence: CASRLATGGTEAFF. In DNA form, the CDR3 reads TGTGCCAGTAGACTAGCGACAGGGGGCACTGAAGCTTTCTTT.

The V and J genes are TRBV19 and TRBJ1-1; the D is unclear. The germline V gene has CDR1 LNHDA and CDR2 SQIVND (reference sequence). The CDR3 is 16 amino acids. Trimming took 6 bases from V and 5 from J, leaving 22 bases between them. This CDR3 is CASRLGPGNSKTEAFF. In nucleotides, the CDR3 is TGTGCCAGTAGACTCGGCCCGGGGAACAGCAAGACTGAAGCTTTCTTT.

The chain joins TRBV28 to TRBJ2-1; 9 bases are shared with TRBD2. After removal of 7 bases from V and 8 bases from J, the junction contained 12 bases not matched to a gene. The CDR3 runs 15 residues. Germline V lookup: CDR1 MDHEN, CDR2 SYDVKM. CDR3 in amino acids: CASTLAGTSRHEQFF. The DNA of the CDR3 is TGTGCCAGCACTCTAGCGGGGACCTCCCGCCATGAGCAGTTCTTC.

The V and J genes are TRBV18 and TRBJ2-3, with 9 bases aligning to TRBD1. This CDR3 contains 13 residues. Germline V gene lookup returns CDR1 KGHSH and CDR2 LQKENI. Trimming at V came to 6 bases and at J to 7 bases, leaving 5 bases not matched to a gene. Written as DNA, the CDR3 is TGTGCCAGCTCGGCGGGACAGGGAAATACGCAGTATTTT. Translation gives CASSAGQGNTQYF. Looking up the rest from reference TRBV18 and TRBJ2-3 gives the full variable domain: NAGVMQNPRHLVRRRGQEARLRCSPMKGHSHVYWYRQLPEEGLKFMVYLQKENIIDESGMPKERFSAEFPKEGPSILRIQQVVRGDSAAYFCASSAGQGNTQYFGPGTRLTVL.

A note on this clone: Distinct nucleotide sequences in the sample also encode this CDR3. The chain links TRBV9 to TRBJ2-1, with TRBD2 matching over 10 bases. CDR1 is SGDLS, CDR2 YYNGEE, per germline. After removal of 0 bases from V and 5 bases from J, the junction contained 2 bases not matched to a gene. This CDR3 comprises 15 residues. CDR3 DNA: TGTGCCAGCAGCGTAGTAGCGGGGGGACACAATGAGCAGTTCTTC. It is translated as CASSVVAGGHNEQFF.

This chain links TRBV6-5 with TRBJ1-4; D is uncertain. The germline CDR1 and CDR2 sequences are MNHEY and SVGAGI. V was pared by 4 bases and J by 5 bases, with 8 bases between. The CDR3 runs 13 residues. CDR3 in amino acids: CASSSGGNEKLFF. For the CDR3, the DNA is TGTGCCAGCAGTTCGGGCGGGAATGAAAAACTGTTTTTT.

V and J are TRBV5-1 and TRBJ1-2; the match to TRBD1 covers 9 bases. V lost 4 bases, J lost 0 bases, and 13 bases stayed unmatched. Germline values: CDR1 SGHRS, CDR2 YFSETQ. There are 18 residues in the CDR3. CDR3: CASSLAPGQGATNYGYTF. The CDR3 nucleotides read TGCGCCAGCAGCCTCGCCCCGGGACAGGGTGCCACTAACTATGGCTACACCTTC.

This chain joins TRBV6-6 and TRBJ2-1; D is perhaps TRBD2 (6 bases). The germline V gene encodes CDR1 MNHNY and CDR2 SVGAGI (reference sequence). This CDR3 has 16 amino acids. Deletions cut 0 bases from V and 7 bases from J, with 16 bases between. Here the CDR3 DNA reads TGTGCCAGCAGTTACTCGGACCCCCGGAGGGCGAATGAGCAGTTCTTC. It encodes CASSYSDPRRANEQFF.

This clone was seen once. The J gene is TRBJ2-1, the V gene TRBV9; 10 nucleotides agree with TRBD2. V shed 0 bases and J 7 bases; nucleotides not matched to a gene: 4. CDR3 size: 15 residues. From germline, CDR1 is SGDLS and CDR2 YYNGEE. The CDR3 loop reads CASSVVSGGGNEQFF. CDR3 in DNA: TGTGCCAGCAGCGTAGTCAGCGGGGGGGGGAATGAGCAGTTCTTC.

The genes are TRBV28 and TRBJ1-5; the D is unclear. V was clipped by 8 bases and J by 0 bases, with 17 bases between them. Germline V lookup: CDR1 MDHEN, CDR2 SYDVKM. This CDR3 is built from 16 residues. The DNA of the CDR3 is TGTGCCAGCGAGGCGTGGGTAATCAGTAGCAATCAGCCCCAGCATTTT. As protein: CASEAWVISSNQPQHF.

The J gene is TRBJ2-1, the V gene TRBV9; no clear D. This CDR3 comprises 13 residues. Germline V gene sequence: CDR1 SGDLS, CDR2 YYNGEE. V lost 3 bases to trimming and J lost 2 bases, with 6 bases between them. The CDR3 DNA reads as TGTGCCAGCAGCGAAACGGCCTACAATGAGCAGTTCTTC. Translating it yields CASSETAYNEQFF.

The chain joins TRBV28 to TRBJ1-2; 8 bases line up with TRBD1. V lost 4 bases, J lost 4 bases, and 8 bases stayed unmatched. Germline CDR1 reads MDHEN; CDR2 reads SYDVKM. The length of the CDR3 is 15 residues. Written as DNA, the CDR3 is TGTGCCAGCAGTTCCGAGGACAGGGACTTCTATGGCTACACCTTC. Its translation is CASSSEDRDFYGYTF.

In its sample, this clone was seen once. The chain joins TRBV1 to TRBJ2-3; the table calls TRBD2, which could not be checked here. TRBV1 is a recognized pseudogene. The CDR3 extends over 18 amino acids. As DNA, the CDR3 is TGCACCAGCATCAATATAGGGCTAGCGGGGGGACGCACAGATACGCAGTATTTT. Its translation is CTSINIGLAGGRTDTQYF.

The rearrangement links TRBV19 to TRBJ1-1; no definite D call. Per germline, CDR1 LNHDA and CDR2 SQIVND (reference sequence). The CDR3 length is 14 residues. The V end lost 6 bases, the J end lost 4 bases, and 15 bases lay between the germline ends. CDR3 nucleotide sequence: TGTGCCAGTAGCCCTCAGGAGGGAGGCACTGAAGCTTTCTTT. Its translation: CASSPQEGGTEAFF.

The CDR3 loop reads CASSLNRGTETQYF. CDR3 DNA sequence: TGTGCCAGCAGCCTTAACAGGGGAACAGAGACCCAGTACTTC. This sequence joins TRBV2 and TRBJ2-5; TRBD1 agrees at 7 bases. The V and J ends lost 6 bases and 4 bases, in that order; junction bases with no gene match: 8. The germline V gene encodes CDR1 SNHLY and CDR2 FYNNEI. The CDR3 has 14 residues.

The chain has TRBV27 and TRBJ2-7; TRBD1 matches 7 bases. The germline CDR1 and CDR2 sequences are MNHEY and SMNVEV (reference sequence). V lost 8 bases and J lost 1; bases outside the gene matches: 11. The CDR3 is 15 amino acids. The CDR3 loop reads CASQGGRRGSYEQYF. CDR3 nucleotides: TGTGCCAGCCAAGGGGGCCGAAGGGGTTCCTACGAGCAGTACTTC.

A remark on this clone: The junction shows a germline mismatch at one end, possibly a read error. This chain connects TRBV7-9 to TRBJ2-2; TRBD2 matches 7 bases. Germline CDR1 reads SEHNR; CDR2 reads FQNEAQ (reference sequence). CDR3 size: 14 residues. This chain's CDR3 is CSSSPRTSSGELFF. The CDR3 DNA sequence: TGTTCCAGCAGCCCGCGGACTAGTTCAGGGGAGCTGTTTTTT.

V usage is TRBV10-3 and J usage is TRBJ1-1; possibly TRBD1 for D (5 bases). V was trimmed by 6 bases and J by 3 bases, leaving 8 bases between them. Per germline, CDR1 ENHRY and CDR2 SYGVKD. The CDR3 is made up of 12 amino acids. CDR3 loop: CAISREDTEAFF. CDR3 nucleotides: TGTGCCATCAGCAGGGAGGACACTGAAGCTTTCTTT.

This chain links TRBV19 with TRBJ2-2; weak D call: TRBD2 (5 bases). The germline V and J ends were trimmed by 7 bases and 4 bases, with 16 bases remaining between them. Germline V lookup: CDR1 LNHDA, CDR2 SQIVND (reference sequence). The CDR3 extends over 15 amino acids. CDR3 DNA sequence: TGTGCCAGTACCCCCCTTGGGGAGTCCACCGGGGAGCTGTTTTTT. It translates to CASTPLGESTGELFF.

This chain links TRBV2 with TRBJ1-3, with a tentative D call TRBD1 (6 bases). CDR1 is SNHLY and CDR2 is FYNNEI in the germline V gene. Trimming cost V 8 bases and J 0 bases, with 14 bases left between them. The CDR3 contains 15 residues. CDR3 residues: CASGGGSLSGNTIYF. The CDR3, as DNA: TGTGCCAGCGGGGGGGGCTCTCTCTCTGGAAACACCATATATTTT.

This rearrangement joins TRBV19 to TRBJ1-5; TRBD1 matches 8 bases. Germline values: CDR1 LNHDA, CDR2 SQIVND (reference sequence). This CDR3 contains 16 residues. Unmatched junction bases numbered 12, after V lost 6 bases and J lost 5 bases. The CDR3 here is CASRNGQGAADQPQHF. The CDR3 DNA reads as TGTGCCAGTAGAAATGGACAGGGCGCCGCCGATCAGCCCCAGCATTTT.

This clone was recorded once. J is TRBJ2-1 and V is TRBV28; 12 bases fit TRBD2. The J segment lost 8 bases and the V segment lost 4 bases, leaving 3 bases of the junction unmatched. The CDR3 runs to 14 residues. Germline CDR1 is MDHEN and CDR2 is SYDVKM. The CDR3 region has the DNA TGTGCCAGCAGTTCTAGCGGGGGGGACGATGAGCAGTTCTTC. This codes for CASSSSGGDDEQFF.